This T cell receptor (beta chain) appears in the sequencing data of a study of persistence of HIV-infected CD4 T cells. Study-wide context: Isolated cells were CMV- and HIV-1 Gag-responding CD4+ T cells.

Sequencing used immunoSEQ version 4 in survey mode. Method: immunoSEQ multiplex PCR; TCRdb's copy keeps in-frame clones and lacks some. The sample includes approximately 31,000 clones, about four fifths of them seen just once. Of note for this clone: What it recognizes is unknown.

Cells were stimulated with CMV-infected fibroblast lysates at 10 ug/mL. CD40L/CD69 double-negative CD45RO-high memory CD4+ T cells were collected. The CDR3 is made up of 10 amino acids. The clonotype was recovered from an adult man with HIV who was CMV-seropositive. Here the sequenced sample was CD4+ T cells sorted from PBMCs after 18-hour stimulation, taken from a patient who received antiretroviral therapy. The gene calls are TRBV21-1 and TRBJ2-7; TRBD2 is the table's D call and was not checked against the DNA. TRBV21-1 is designated a pseudogene. For the CDR3, the DNA is TGTGCCAGCTCCGCCTACGAGCAGTACTTC. Protein sequence: CASSAYEQYF.